This paragraph covers one T cell receptor (beta chain) sequence. Its target is not known. TCR beta VDJ and CDR3 were profiled, and genomic DNA was the template. TCRdb called the reads again in MiXCR, with one record for every CDR3 protein. Found here are around 400,000 distinct CDR3 sequences, about two thirds of them singletons; the top ten hold 4%. This specimen comes from a study of CD8+CD57+ T cells in acquired aplastic anemia. Study context: Quantities of DNA derived from sorted CD4+ and CD8+ cells averaged approximately 3.5 ug. CD4+ cell libraries from healthy donors averaged about 10 million reads.

Germline lookup yields CDR1 SGHRS and CDR2 YFSETQ. The CDR3 is made up of 15 amino acids. Between the trimmed V and J ends, which lost 1 base and 6 bases, there was a span of 14 bases. Study-level points and caveats: Sharing between patients and controls was observed for some 27 CD8+ CDR3 sequences. Significant differences in CD8+ Simpson's diversity were not observed between patients and controls.

The chain links TRBV5-1 to TRBJ1-5; D gene unclear. This clonotype originated in a human donor in good health, serving as a control. Sequencing was performed on sorted CD4+, CD8+, or CD8+CD57+ T cells (not recorded which) from PBMCs. CDR3 in amino acids: CASSLTGSVVQPQHF. CDR3 nucleotides: TGCGCCAGCAGCTTGACTGGATCGGTAGTTCAGCCCCAGCATTTT.